The 32 T cell receptor beta chains listed next were all sequenced from one sample in a study of TIL therapy for anti-PD-1-resistant metastatic lung cancer. Time point reported: pre-treatment sample, taken before nivolumab and TIL therapy. The libraries were made with immunoSEQ v3. TCRdb's table, derived via immunoSEQ multiplex PCR, lists solely in-frame clones and lacks some. The table records fewer than 20,000 clones, about 80% of them present only once. The sequenced sample was blood, obtained at baseline. Source of these receptors: a person aged 25-85 years with non-small cell lung cancer.

The gene calls are TRBV29-1 and TRBJ2-3, with D perhaps matching TRBD1 (7 bases). CDR1 and CDR2 (germline): SQVTM, ANQGSEA. CDR3 size: 17 residues. The ends were cut back, 4 bases at V and 4 bases at J, with 24 bases in the middle. The CDR3 region is CSVVPYRQGGRADTQYF. CDR3 coding DNA: TGCAGCGTTGTCCCCTACAGACAGGGAGGTCGGGCAGATACGCAGTATTTT.

The genes are TRBV5-8 and TRBJ2-1, with TRBD2 identical over 8 bases. Germline lookup yields CDR1 SGHTS and CDR2 YDEGEE. The ends lost 0 bases at V and 4 bases at J; junction bases unmatched: 3. The CDR3 has 15 residues. The CDR3 region is CASSLVGTSYNEQFF. CDR3 nucleotides: TGTGCCAGCAGCTTGGTCGGGACTAGTTACAATGAGCAGTTCTTC.

This chain links TRBV6-5 with TRBJ2-3; tentative D call: TRBD2 (6 bases). This CDR3 contains 13 residues. Per the germline V gene, CDR1 is MNHEY and CDR2 is SVGAGI. The CDR3 loop reads CTTGSSPADTQYF. Written as DNA, the CDR3 is TGTACCACCGGGAGCTCTCCGGCAGATACGCAGTATTTT.

The chain couples TRBV19 to TRBJ1-5, with TRBD1 matching over 9 bases. This CDR3 has 17 residues. Germline CDR1 is LNHDA and CDR2 is SQIVND (reference sequence). Germline trimming cut 7 bases from V and 1 base from J; bases unmatched to any gene: 11. CDR3 loop: CASTDRGKMGSNQPQHF. The CDR3 DNA reads as TGTGCCAGTACCGACAGGGGGAAAATGGGGAGCAATCAGCCCCAGCATTTT.

This sequence joins TRBV29-1 and TRBJ2-4, with a weak D call TRBD1 (6 bases). The CDR3 is 12 residues long. Deletions cut 6 bases from V and 1 base from J, with 7 bases between. CDR1 and CDR2 from the germline V gene are SQVTM and ANQGSEA. The CDR3, as DNA: TGCAGCGTGCAGGGGGCCAAAAACATTCAGTACTTC. It specifies CSVQGAKNIQYF.

The V gene is TRBV7-8, the J gene TRBJ2-7, with TRBD1 as a possible D gene (6 bases). V dropped 5 bases and J dropped 5 bases, with 19 bases sitting between them. Germline CDR1 is SGHVS and CDR2 is FQNEAQ. The CDR3 is 15 residues long. The CDR3 reads CASSPRRQVRNEQYF. CDR3 in DNA: TGTGCCAGCAGCCCCAGGCGACAGGTACGGAACGAGCAGTACTTC.

The chain combines TRBV29-1 with TRBJ1-5, with D maybe TRBD1 (6 bases). V dropped 7 bases and J dropped 3 bases, with 16 bases sitting between them. This CDR3 region has 14 residues. The germline gives CDR1 SQVTM, CDR2 ANQGSEA. DNA of the CDR3: TGCAGCGCTTCCCGAGGGGGAAACAATCAGCCCCAGCATTTT. Residues: CSASRGGNNQPQHF.

This chain links TRBV21-1 with TRBJ2-7; TRBD1 is taken as the D call from the table, unchecked against the DNA. TRBV21-1 is a pseudogene locus. The CDR3 covers 16 residues. The CDR3 sequence is CASSKVSDREAYEQYF. For the CDR3, the DNA is TGTGCCAGCAGCAAAGTATCCGACAGGGAGGCCTACGAGCAGTACTTC.

The chain uses TRBV27 and TRBJ2-1; D gene uncertain. The CDR3 runs 12 residues. V was cut by 3 bases and J by 6 bases, with 6 bases left in between. In germline, CDR1 is MNHEY, CDR2 SMNVEV (reference sequence). The CDR3 DNA reads as TGTGCCAGCAGTTTCGGGCTCAATGAGCAGTTCTTC. This translates into CASSFGLNEQFF.

A single count supports this clone. V gene TRBV4-2 combines with J gene TRBJ2-3, with TRBD2 matching 11 bases. V dropped 0 bases and J dropped 1; count of bases not matched to a gene: 9. The CDR3 has 19 amino acids. CDR1 is LGHNA and CDR2 is YNFKEQ in the germline V gene. The CDR3 DNA reads TGTGCCAGCAGCCAAGACGAACTAGCGGGAGAGGCCGGCACAGATACGCAGTATTTT. This gives the protein CASSQDELAGEAGTDTQYF.

In its sample, this clone was seen a few times. The genes are TRBV27 and TRBJ2-1; TRBD2 aligns across 8 bases. Germline V gene sequence: CDR1 MNHEY, CDR2 SMNVEV (reference sequence). This CDR3 spans 15 amino acids. Unmatched junction bases numbered 8, after V lost 3 bases and J lost 7 bases. This CDR3 reads CASSLYGRAGNEQFF. The CDR3 DNA reads TGTGCCAGCAGTTTGTACGGGAGGGCGGGGAATGAGCAGTTCTTC.

The chain recombines TRBV7-3 with TRBJ1-2; 9 bases align to TRBD1. The germline V gene has CDR1 SGHTA and CDR2 FQGTGA. The junction had 8 bases not matched to a gene; V was cut back by 5 bases and J by 4 bases. CDR3 length: 15 amino acids. The CDR3 region is CASSPGPGQGYGYTF. The CDR3, as DNA: TGTGCCAGCAGCCCCGGACCGGGACAGGGCTATGGCTACACCTTC.

The chain recombines TRBV28 with TRBJ1-5; D is undetermined. The CDR3 is 14 residues long. From germline, CDR1 is MDHEN and CDR2 SYDVKM. V dropped 7 bases and J dropped 1 base, with 11 bases sitting between them. In DNA, the CDR3 is TGTGCCAGCACCAAGGACCAAAGCAATCAGCCCCAGCATTTT. Translation gives CASTKDQSNQPQHF. Drawing the rest from reference TRBV28 and TRBJ1-5, the complete variable domain is DVKVTQSSRYLVKRTGEKVFLECVQDMDHENMFWYRQDPGLGLRLIYFSYDVKMKEKGDIPEGYSVSREKKERFSLILESASTNQTSMYLCASTKDQSNQPQHFGDGTRLSIL.

The CDR3 here is CASGSGAGQPQHF. In nucleotides, the CDR3 is TGTGCCAGCGGTAGCGGGGCTGGTCAGCCCCAGCATTTT. The chain employs TRBV28 and TRBJ1-5, with a tentative D call TRBD1 (5 bases). Trimming cost V 8 bases and J 6 bases, with 14 bases left between them. Germline CDR1 reads MDHEN; CDR2 reads SYDVKM. The CDR3 is made up of 13 amino acids.

The rearrangement uses TRBV30 and TRBJ2-2; D gene uncertain. V dropped 2 bases and J dropped 1 base, with 2 bases sitting between them. CDR3 length: 12 amino acids. Germline CDR1 reads GTSNPN; CDR2 reads SVGIG (reference sequence). CDR3: CAWSKNTGELFF. Here the CDR3 DNA reads TGTGCCTGGAGTAAGAACACCGGGGAGCTGTTTTTT. Full variable domain (missing parts from reference TRBV30 and TRBJ2-2): SQTIHQWPATLVQPVGSPLSLECTVEGTSNPNLYWYRQAAGRGLQLLFYSVGIGQISSEVPQNLSASRPQDRQFILSSKKLLLSDSGFYLCAWSKNTGELFFGEGSRLTVL.

The chain carries TRBV18 and TRBJ2-1, with 7 bases matching TRBD2. The CDR3 extends over 15 amino acids. V lost 3 bases, J lost 6 bases, and 8 bases stayed unmatched. Germline CDR1 is KGHSH and CDR2 is LQKENI. The CDR3 DNA reads TGTGCCAGCTCACCGGGGGGGGGAGAGATCAATGAGCAGTTCTTC. Protein sequence: CASSPGGGEINEQFF. Variable domain in full (rest from reference TRBV18 and TRBJ2-1): NAGVMQNPRHLVRRRGQEARLRCSPMKGHSHVYWYRQLPEEGLKFMVYLQKENIIDESGMPKERFSAEFPKEGPSILRIQQVVRGDSAAYFCASSPGGGEINEQFFGPGTRLTVL.

The chain combines TRBV7-9 with TRBJ2-3; D might be TRBD1 or TRBD2, each matching 6 bases. CDR3 length equals 16 residues. From germline, CDR1 is SEHNR and CDR2 FQNEAQ (reference sequence). The germline V and J ends were trimmed by 4 bases and 1 base, with 15 bases remaining between them. This chain's CDR3 is CASSSWTGAGTDTQYF. The CDR3 bases are TGTGCCAGCAGCTCCTGGACGGGGGCAGGCACAGATACGCAGTATTTT.

This clone was found a few times. CDR3 in DNA: TGTGCTAGTGGTTTGACCCGACAGGTGAACACTGAAGCTTTCTTT. It yields the protein CASGLTRQVNTEAFF. J is TRBJ1-1 and V is TRBV12-5, with a weak D call TRBD1 (6 bases). This CDR3 has 15 residues. Germline lookup yields CDR1 LGHNT and CDR2 FRNRAP. Between the trimmed V and J ends, which lost 2 bases and 0 bases, there was a span of 10 bases.

V is TRBV5-4 and J is TRBJ2-3, with 8 bases matching TRBD2. Germline CDR1 SGHNT, CDR2 YYREEE (reference sequence). Losses at the gene ends were 0 bases for V and 2 bases for J; bases not matched to a gene: 5. CDR3 length: 16 residues. The CDR3 DNA follows: TGTGCCAGCAGCTTGGACGGGGGGGCCGTCACAGATACGCAGTATTTT. It is translated as CASSLDGGAVTDTQYF.

The chain carries TRBV28 and TRBJ2-1; the D gene is possibly TRBD1 (5 bases). Germline V gene sequence: CDR1 MDHEN, CDR2 SYDVKM. The CDR3 is made up of 12 amino acids. V dropped 5 bases and J dropped 9 bases, with 11 bases sitting between them. CDR3 sequence: CASSGRAGEQFF. CDR3 nucleotides: TGTGCCAGCAGTGGCAGGGCAGGTGAGCAGTTCTTC.

The gene calls are TRBV11-2 and TRBJ2-6; no firm D call. V was cut by 3 bases and J by 1 base, with 10 bases left in between. Per the germline V gene, CDR1 is SGHAT and CDR2 is FQNNGV. The CDR3 consists of 16 residues. The CDR3 coding sequence is TGTGCCAGCAGCTTCGGTTCTGGTTCTGGGGCCAACGTCCTGACTTTC. Translating it yields CASSFGSGSGANVLTF.

The chain combines TRBV18 with TRBJ1-1, with D possibly TRBD1 on 6 matching bases. With 5 bases removed from V and 5 bases from J, the gap between germline ends came to 9 bases. Germline V gene sequence: CDR1 KGHSH, CDR2 LQKENI. The CDR3 loop spans 12 amino acids. The CDR3: CASSAQGTEAFF. The CDR3 nucleotides are TGTGCCAGCTCAGCACAGGGAACTGAAGCTTTCTTT.

The V and J genes are TRBV4-3 and TRBJ1-1; D remains ambiguous. The germline V and J ends were trimmed by 2 bases and 7 bases, with 11 bases remaining between them. Germline V gives CDR1 LGHNA, CDR2 YSLEER. The CDR3 is made up of 13 amino acids. CDR3 loop: CASSQKVYSEAFF. Here the CDR3 DNA reads TGCGCCAGCAGCCAAAAAGTATACAGTGAAGCTTTCTTT.

This chain connects TRBV12-5 to TRBJ2-3; D is perhaps TRBD2 (5 bases). The CDR3 totals 17 residues. V lost 0 bases, J lost 1 base, and 14 bases lay in between. Looked up from germline, CDR1 is LGHNT and CDR2 is FRNRAP. CDR3 nucleotide sequence: TGTGCTAGTGGTTTGGTATTTGGCGGTAGCGGCACAGATACGCAGTATTTT. Protein sequence: CASGLVFGGSGTDTQYF.

This clone was picked up one time. The chain couples TRBV5-5 to TRBJ2-3; the match to TRBD2 covers 12 bases. After removal of 4 bases from V and 4 bases from J, the junction contained 13 bases not matched to a gene. Germline values: CDR1 SGHKS, CDR2 YYEKEE (reference sequence). This CDR3 contains 18 residues. The CDR3 nucleotides read TGTGCCAGCAGCCTTGGACTAGCGGGGAATCCCCAAGCAGATACGCAGTATTTT. This encodes CASSLGLAGNPQADTQYF.

The rearrangement uses TRBV7-2 and TRBJ2-3; D is ambiguous. Germline-derived CDR1 and CDR2 are SGHTA and FQGNSA. The length of the CDR3 is 15 residues. V was trimmed by 1 base and J by 3 bases, leaving 11 bases between them. This CDR3 is CASSLGSVQTDTQYF. Written as DNA, the CDR3 is TGTGCCAGCAGCTTAGGATCTGTCCAAACAGATACGCAGTATTTT.

This clone was found a few times. This sequence joins TRBV6-5 and TRBJ2-7; tentative D call: TRBD2 (6 bases). CDR1 and CDR2 (germline): MNHEY, SVGAGI. V was trimmed by 0 bases and J by 6 bases, leaving 6 bases between them. This CDR3 has 12 residues. The CDR3 is CASSYSEGEQYF. CDR3 nucleotides: TGTGCCAGCAGTTACTCGGAGGGCGAGCAGTACTTC.

The chain couples TRBV21-1 to TRBJ2-7; the DNA was not compared with TRBD1, the D call given in the table. TRBV21-1 is deemed a pseudogene. The CDR3 has 14 residues. The CDR3 spells CASSKRDNSYEQYF. The CDR3 region has the DNA TGTGCCAGCAGCAAAAGGGACAATTCCTACGAGCAGTACTTC.

The rearrangement links TRBV19 to TRBJ2-5; D is undetermined. The V end lost 6 bases, the J end lost 2 bases, and 4 bases lay between the germline ends. Germline V CDR1 and CDR2: LNHDA, SQIVND (reference sequence). The CDR3 runs to 11 residues. The CDR3 is CASSVQETQYF. The CDR3 DNA sequence: TGTGCCAGTAGCGTACAAGAGACCCAGTACTTC.

The chain has TRBV11-1 and TRBJ2-7; D is unresolved. The CDR3 is made up of 14 amino acids. Per the germline V gene, CDR1 is SGHAT and CDR2 is FQDESV (reference sequence). V shed 0 bases and J shed 3 bases, with 9 bases lying between them. The CDR3 protein is CASSLASVGYEQYF. The CDR3 nucleotides are TGTGCCAGCAGCTTAGCGTCAGTCGGCTACGAGCAGTACTTC. Full variable domain (outside the CDR3, taken from reference TRBV11-1 and TRBJ2-7): EAEVAQSPRYKITEKSQAVAFWCDPISGHATLYWYRQILGQGPELLVQFQDESVVDDSQLPKDRFSAERLKGVDSTLKIQPAELGDSAMYLCASSLASVGYEQYFGPGTRLTVT.

The gene calls are TRBV7-3 and TRBJ1-1; TRBD1 agrees at 8 bases. With 4 bases clipped from V and 2 bases from J, the junction kept 3 bases outside the gene matches. The V gene's germline CDR1 is SGHTA and CDR2 FQGTGA. The CDR3 consists of 14 residues. The CDR3 loop reads CASSSQGGNTEAFF. The CDR3 coding sequence is TGTGCCAGCAGCTCACAGGGGGGCAACACTGAAGCTTTCTTT.

The chain couples TRBV6-1 to TRBJ2-5; 7 bases are a match to TRBD2. Germline V CDR1 and CDR2: MNHNS, SASEGT. V trimming: 3 bases; J trimming: 5 bases; junction bases outside the gene matches: 12. CDR3 size: 16 residues. The CDR3 sequence is CASSDTLAPGGETQYF. For the CDR3, the DNA is TGTGCCAGCAGTGATACGCTAGCGCCCGGGGGGGAGACCCAGTACTTC.